This TCR beta chain was captured in a study of T cells in Graves' hyperthyroidism and ophthalmopathy (dated by TCRdb to between 2018 and 2021). Regarding the study in general: Peripheral blood samples were taken at initial diagnosis, before any treatment was given. To identify TCR V-J signatures that set the groups apart, the researchers used a discovery cohort of 100 patients, made up of 43 with Graves' ophthalmopathy and some 55 with stable Graves' hyperthyroidism. The 95 to 100 discovery patients were randomly divided into training and test sets at a 7:3 ratio. Following sampling, methimazole starting at 30 mg daily was given to hyperthyroidism patients, and high-dose intravenous methylprednisolone was given to ophthalmopathy patients. TCR Vbeta CDR3 sequencing of 120 to 150 peripheral blood samples (under 45 ophthalmopathy, 75 to 85 hyperthyroidism and roughly 17 progressor patients) is reported in the paper. Prospective prediction of ophthalmopathy was tested in an independent validation cohort of about 19 hyperthyroidism patients and roughly 16 patients who later progressed to ophthalmopathy. The study also compared thyroid tissue and blood T-cell repertoires from about six Graves' hyperthyroidism patients. Study-wide findings and limitations: In validation, progression to ophthalmopathy was predicted by the model with 70.59% sensitivity and roughly 76% specificity, a median of around 6.5 months before onset. Sample size was not statistically predetermined, and investigators were not blinded to group allocation. In cross-validation, a model built on a 13 V-J signature told ophthalmopathy apart from stable hyperthyroidism with less than 90% sensitivity and 81% to 82% specificity, and in testing the same model reached 80%/75%. Most expanded thyroid clonotypes (frequency above 0.001) were also found in blood, which suggests that blood repertoires may mirror thyroid immune responses.

Taken from the germline V gene (reference sequence), the CDR1 and CDR2 loops are DFQATT and SNEGSKA. Inclusive of the bounding cysteine and phenylalanine, the CDR3 is 14 residues long. CDR3 DNA is the only sequence kept; it has 42 bases, read in frame from the first base. Germline trimming amounts to 5 bases on V and 0 bases on J, with 3 as the count of junction bases outside the gene matches. This clonotype appeared once. What this receptor recognizes is not known. No per-base quality is available; no much larger clone lies one base away. A single read makes a weak case. The TCR beta CDR3 regions were amplified from the RNA transcripts. A first-round RT-PCR of the TCR CDR3 used the HTBI primer set with the Qiagen OneStep RT-PCR kit. Libraries were constructed in a second round of multiplex PCR, after which size selection and purification were performed. Libraries were sequenced paired-end with 100 bp reads on an Illumina HiSeq2000. Per the source publication's procedure: SOAPnuke was used to process the raw data, throwing out any read that contained adapters or uncalled bases, had a mean Phred below 15, or lacked an exact constant-primer or identifier match. COPE v1.2.5 was used to merge high-quality paired reads, and clonotypes were defined as unique nucleotide sequences. MiTCR v1.1 was used to align the clonotypes against IMGT TRBV, TRBD and TRBJ reference segments. The analysis was restricted to V-J combinations with a frequency above 0.0001, which together covered around 99% of the repertoires. A TCS score was defined as the ratio between F50 (clonal expansion) and ExV (chaos), using BLOSUM62-based TCRdist between CDR3 peptides within each V-J. Welch's t-statistics and random forest reduced 514 V-J features to under 15, which were used in a naive Bayes classifier (R e1071). TCRdb handled the public reads itself, with Q25 trimming in fastp and clone calling in MiXCR, and kept productive beta chains. CDR3 protein duplicates are merged, each entry listing the most common genes and DNA. For this entry, the V and J calls and clone size follow TCRdb and not the study's own pipeline. This sample gives roughly 330,000 distinct CDR3 sequences in total; roughly 15% of them show up just once. Around 34% of the sample comes from the top ten.

A patient counted as having stable Graves' hyperthyroidism if no progression to ophthalmopathy occurred over 18 months of follow-up. Hyperthyroidism patients were newly diagnosed, with disease duration under 2 months, and aged 18 to 65 years. The study excluded patients with uncontrolled infections, other autoimmune diseases, pregnancy or lactation. Diagnoses were based on clinical symptoms, serum thyroxine and TRAb, thyroid ultrasound and orbital computed tomography. PBMCs were separated from around 9.1 ml of fresh peripheral blood using Ficoll-Paque density gradient centrifugation. Trizol reagent was used to extract total RNA, and RNA quality was then checked on an Agilent 2100 Bioanalyzer.

The receptor chain draws on TRBV20-1 and TRBJ2-2, and 7 junctional nucleotides match TRBD1. Sequencing was carried out using blood. The source is a man aged 25 to 40 with Graves' hyperthyroidism. Read as DNA, the sequence is TGCAGTGCTGCCGGGACAGCGAACACCGGGGAGCTGTTTTTT. Protein translation: CSAAGTANTGELFF.